These T cell receptor beta chains were read from a single sample in a study of post-analysis software for immune sequencing data. TCRdb reanalysed the PCR reads using MiXCR and keeps one entry per CDR3 protein. The profile shows 700,000 to 800,000 distinct CDR3 sequences, about 32% of them singletons. The sample consisted of blood. These receptor sequences come from a girl aged 10 to 17 with multiple sclerosis. The CDR3 runs from the conserved cysteine through the conserved F or W. Fields, in order: clone size, V gene, D gene, J gene, CDR3 protein, CDR3 DNA. A D gene is named only where the DNA matches it firmly. Only part of the rows carry a size: once, few, many, or a class if the clone is expanded.

>few|TRBV20-1|.|TRBJ2-3
CSARATGTDTQYF
TGCAGTGCTAGGGCCACAGGTACAGATACGCAGTATTTT
>many|TRBV12-3/TRBV12-4|TRBD1|TRBJ1-2
CASSLAGGGNYGYTF
TGTGCCAGCAGTTTGGCAGGGGGCGGTAACTATGGCTACACCTTC
>few|TRBV28|TRBD1|TRBJ2-7
CASSLQTGGSGEQYF
TGTGCCAGCAGTTTACAGACAGGGGGCTCCGGGGAGCAGTACTTC
>.|TRBV15|.|TRBJ1-5
CATSREWEGWDQPQHF
TGTGCCACCAGCAGAGAGTGGGAGGGATGGGATCAGCCCCAGCATTTT
>few|TRBV12-3/TRBV12-4|TRBD1|TRBJ1-2
CASRYTGALYGYTF
TGTGCCAGCAGATACACAGGGGCCTTATATGGCTACACCTTC
>few|TRBV19|TRBD2|TRBJ2-3
CASSRSGTTTAHTQYF
TGTGCCAGTAGTCGTAGCGGGACCACCACCGCACATACGCAGTATTTT
>.|TRBV20-1|TRBD1|TRBJ1-4
CSARDRQGGEKLFF
TGCAGTGCTAGAGATCGACAGGGAGGTGAAAAACTGTTTTTT
>many|TRBV29-1|TRBD1|TRBJ2-7
CSSQISGGEQYF
TGCAGCTCCCAAATATCAGGGGGCGAGCAGTACTTC
>.|TRBV5-1|.|TRBJ2-1
CASSLDGRGHNEQFF
TGCGCCAGCAGCTTGGACGGGCGGGGGCACAATGAGCAGTTCTTC
>.|TRBV12-3/TRBV12-4|.|TRBJ2-3
CASRQGGAQADTQYF
TGTGCCAGCAGGCAAGGGGGGGCTCAGGCAGATACGCAGTATTTT
>few|TRBV7-2|TRBD1|TRBJ1-2
CASSPRDRDNYGYTF
TGTGCCAGCAGCCCCCGGGACAGGGATAACTATGGCTACACCTTC
>.|TRBV5-1|TRBD1|TRBJ2-2
CASSPRQGSGELFF
TGCGCCAGCAGCCCGAGACAGGGATCCGGGGAGCTGTTTTTT
>.|TRBV7-2|.|TRBJ1-4
CASSLALGQNYTTNEKLFF
TGTGCCAGCAGCTTAGCGCTCGGGCAGAACTACACAACTAATGAAAAACTGTTTTTT
>.|TRBV3-1|TRBD2|TRBJ2-7
CASSQGGTSRRDEQYF
TGTGCCAGCAGCCAGGGGGGGACTAGCCGGAGGGACGAGCAGTACTTC
>.|TRBV29-1|TRBD2|TRBJ2-3
CSVEDFWRESSDTQYF
TGCAGCGTTGAAGATTTTTGGCGGGAGTCCTCAGATACGCAGTATTTT
>once|TRBV29-1|.|TRBJ2-7
CSVEMFSRGEQYF
TGCAGCGTTGAGATGTTTTCCCGTGGCGAGCAGTACTTC
>.|TRBV20-1|TRBD2|TRBJ2-1
CSARDGPGLAWDEQFF
TGCAGTGCTAGAGATGGTCCGGGACTAGCTTGGGATGAGCAGTTCTTC
>few|TRBV13|TRBD1|TRBJ1-5
CASSETGGSGNQPQHF
TGTGCCAGCAGCGAGACAGGGGGAAGCGGCAATCAGCCCCAGCATTTT
>.|TRBV7-2|.|TRBJ2-1
CASSFTHSGHNEQFF
TGTGCCAGCAGCTTTACACATTCAGGTCACAATGAGCAGTTCTTC
>.|TRBV28|.|TRBJ1-1
CASSSSGAAEAFF
TGTGCCAGCAGTTCCTCGGGGGCGGCTGAAGCTTTCTTT
>few|TRBV6-6|.|TRBJ1-4
CASRRAENEKLFF
TGTGCCAGCAGACGGGCCGAAAATGAAAAACTGTTTTTT
>few|TRBV4-1|.|TRBJ2-5
CASSPHFKLGWETQYF
TGCGCCAGCAGCCCGCATTTCAAACTAGGATGGGAGACCCAGTACTTC
>.|TRBV5-1|TRBD1|TRBJ1-1
CASSLGDRENTEAFF
TGCGCCAGCAGCTTAGGGGACAGGGAGAACACTGAAGCTTTCTTT
>.|TRBV7-9|.|TRBJ1-1
CASFKPNTEAFF
TGTGCCAGCTTTAAGCCCAACACTGAAGCTTTCTTT
>once|TRBV13|.|TRBJ1-1
CASSFDRGLREAFF
TGTGCCAGCAGCTTCGATCGAGGGCTACGTGAGGCTTTCTTT
>.|TRBV7-8|.|TRBJ2-2
CASSPRGGTTRTGELFF
TGTGCCAGCAGCCCAAGGGGGGGGACCACCAGGACCGGGGAGCTGTTTTTT
>.|TRBV12-3/TRBV12-4|TRBD1|TRBJ2-5
CASSLDRTGQETQYF
TGTGCCAGCAGTTTAGATCGGACAGGGCAAGAGACCCAGTACTTC
>many|TRBV29-1|.|TRBJ2-5
CSGRLSGETQYF
TGCAGCGGTCGGCTTTCGGGAGAGACCCAGTACTTC
>.|TRBV29-1|.|TRBJ1-1
CSVERTMNTEAFF
TGCAGCGTTGAGAGGACAATGAACACTGAAGCTTTCTTT
>many|TRBV29-1|.|TRBJ2-7
CSVESSYEQYF
TGCAGCGTTGAAAGCTCCTACGAGCAGTACTTC
>.|TRBV7-2|TRBD1|TRBJ1-1
CASSPKTLTGVPEAFF
TGTGCCAGCAGCCCAAAGACCCTGACAGGGGTCCCTGAAGCTTTCTTT
>once|TRBV10-2|.|TRBJ1-4
CASSGWWGEKLFF
TGCGCCAGCAGTGGATGGTGGGGCGAAAAACTGTTTTTT
>many|TRBV10-3|.|TRBJ2-5
CAIQERGQETQYF
TGTGCCATCCAGGAACGGGGACAAGAGACCCAGTACTTC
>few|TRBV5-1|.|TRBJ2-5
CASSLGWLKETQYF
TGCGCCAGCAGCTTGGGGTGGTTGAAAGAGACCCAGTACTTC
>.|TRBV27|.|TRBJ2-7
CASSPDSGEQYF
TGTGCCAGCAGTCCCGACAGTGGCGAGCAGTACTTC
>many|TRBV29-1|TRBD1|TRBJ1-2
CSVGADRRQANYGYTF
TGCAGCGTGGGGGCGGACAGGAGACAAGCTAACTATGGCTACACCTTC
>.|TRBV28|TRBD2|TRBJ2-3
CASSLLASGLGGYF
TGTGCCAGCAGTTTATTGGCTAGCGGGTTGGGGGGGTATTTT
>few|TRBV6-1|.|TRBJ1-4
CASSEVGGLTSNEKPFF
TGTGCCAGCAGCGAAGTGGGAGGGCTCACGTCTAATGAAAAACCGTTTTTT
>few|TRBV5-1|.|TRBJ1-6
CASRQVQGPNSPLHF
TGCGCCAGCAGACAAGTACAGGGTCCTAATTCACCCCTCCACTTT
>.|TRBV29-1|.|TRBJ2-3
CSVGGERDSDTQYF
TGCAGCGTTGGAGGCGAGAGGGACTCAGATACGCAGTATTTT
>few|TRBV7-9|.|TRBJ2-7
CASSLASGSLSYEQYF
TGTGCCAGCAGCTTAGCGAGTGGCAGTCTAAGCTACGAGCAGTACTTC
>.|TRBV12-5|.|TRBJ2-5
CASALDLAIKETQYF
TGTGCTAGTGCCCTGGATCTAGCGATTAAAGAGACCCAGTACTTC
>.|TRBV2|.|TRBJ2-4
CASLKIRDTRNIQYF
TGTGCCAGCCTAAAAATCCGGGACACCCGAAACATTCAGTACTTC